Listed below are T cell receptor beta chains from one sample, sequenced in a study of monozygotic twins with inflammatory bowel disease. Using the 5' RACE reads, TCRdb records one entry per CDR3 protein without DNA. In total, the table holds 300,000 to 350,000 distinct CDR3 sequences. The sample taken for sequencing was blood. The receptors originated from a human donor with ulcerative colitis or Crohn's disease, or a healthy co-twin of an affected twin (not recorded which). Each CDR3 is given with its conserved first and last residue. Fields, in order: V gene, J gene, CDR3 protein.

>TRBV6-5|TRBJ1-4
CASSPSRSWGEKLFF
>TRBV5-6|TRBJ2-5
CASRFRDRLRETQYF
>TRBV5-6|TRBJ2-1
CASSLVAGLQFF
>TRBV28|TRBJ2-1
CASSLGTAVYNEQFF
>TRBV20-1|TRBJ2-1
CSASMVAGAKSNEQFF
>TRBV7-9|TRBJ2-4
CASSTGQKNIQYF
>TRBV29-1|TRBJ2-5
CSVGGASSQETQYF
>TRBV19|TRBJ2-3
CASSQLSGARTDTQYF
>TRBV11-2|TRBJ1-5
CASSYTGGDQPQHF
>TRBV4-1|TRBJ1-4
CASSQPGQANEKLFF
>TRBV5-1|TRBJ2-7
CASSVDVSYEQYF
>TRBV6-1|TRBJ2-7
CASSPPGESGSWEQYF
>TRBV28|TRBJ1-4
CASSFSQGANEKLFF
>TRBV11-1|TRBJ2-2
CASSFVLGQGLRISTGELFF
>TRBV20-1|TRBJ2-5
CSASFLAGGETQYF
>TRBV29-1|TRBJ2-3
CSVEELLAADTDTQYF
>TRBV27|TRBJ2-3
CASSLRGQTDTQYF
>TRBV10-3|TRBJ1-5
CAISEASGGTPQHF
>TRBV28|TRBJ2-7
CASSLSGTLAYEQYF
>TRBV7-3|TRBJ2-2
CASSLVSANTGELFF
>TRBV7-2|TRBJ2-5
CASSLAGQVQETQYF
>TRBV5-1|TRBJ1-1
CASSLNRDRMNTEAFF